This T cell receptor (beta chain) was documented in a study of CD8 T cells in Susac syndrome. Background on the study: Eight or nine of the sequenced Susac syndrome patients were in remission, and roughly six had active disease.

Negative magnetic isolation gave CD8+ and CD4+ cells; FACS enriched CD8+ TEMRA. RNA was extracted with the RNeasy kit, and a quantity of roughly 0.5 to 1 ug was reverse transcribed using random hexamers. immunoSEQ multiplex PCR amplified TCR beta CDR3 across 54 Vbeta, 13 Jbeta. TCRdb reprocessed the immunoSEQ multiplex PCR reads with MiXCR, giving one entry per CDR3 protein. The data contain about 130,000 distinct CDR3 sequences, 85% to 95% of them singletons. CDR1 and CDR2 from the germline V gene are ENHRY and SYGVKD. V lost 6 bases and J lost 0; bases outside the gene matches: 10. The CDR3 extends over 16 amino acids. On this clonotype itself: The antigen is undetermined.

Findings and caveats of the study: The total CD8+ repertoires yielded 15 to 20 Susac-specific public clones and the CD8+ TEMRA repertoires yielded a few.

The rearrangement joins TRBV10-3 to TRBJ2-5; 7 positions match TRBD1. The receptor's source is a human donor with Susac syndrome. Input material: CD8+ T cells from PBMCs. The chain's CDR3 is CAISPSRDSNQETQYF. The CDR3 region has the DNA TGTGCCATCAGCCCAAGCCGGGACAGCAACCAAGAGACCCAGTACTTC.